This note documents a single T cell receptor beta chain sequence. The same CDR3 also results from other DNA sequences found in this sample. This sample stems from a study of blood T cell repertoires in COVID-19. This table comes from immunoSEQ multiplex PCR, and its TCRdb copy is limited to in-frame clones, with some not included. The sample yields some 88,000 clones, around 75% seen once. With 6 bases clipped from V and 0 bases from J, the junction kept 5 bases outside the gene matches. Germline V CDR1 and CDR2: SGHDT, YYEEEE. The CDR3 is made up of 14 amino acids. This chain joins TRBV5-6 and TRBJ2-7; 8 bases match TRBD2. Sequencing was done on a sample of peripheral blood. This receptor was taken from a human donor in a cohort sampled during active COVID-19. The CDR3 loop reads CASKLAVSSYEQYF. DNA of the CDR3: TGTGCCAGCAAACTAGCGGTAAGCTCCTACGAGCAGTACTTC.